This TCR beta chain comes out of a study of T cells after posttransplantation cyclophosphamide. The study's findings and limits: Later blood repertoires were often dominated by clones from the donor CD8+ memory compartment.

About this clone: As yet, its antigen is unknown.

Control samples came 1 year after myeloablative marrow transplants with methotrexate plus calcineurin inhibitor. The length of the CDR3 is 19 residues. Germline V gene sequence: CDR1 SGHVS, CDR2 FNYEAQ. The V segment lost 4 bases and the J segment 6 bases; nucleotides outside the gene matches: 22. Only in-frame clones appear in the TCRdb table, and some are missing; sequencing was by immunoSEQ multiplex PCR. The profile shows roughly 14,000 clones, 84% of them singletons. This chain uses TRBV7-6 with TRBJ2-7, with TRBD2 matching over 9 bases. This clonotype originated in a male patient younger than 35 who received an allogeneic stem cell transplant from a related donor, was CMV-positive, and had no GVHD. Some T cells may be transferred from the graft donor. Sequencing used PBMCs, obtained roughly 57 weeks after allogeneic stem cell transplant with calcineurin inhibitor and methotrexate. This chain's CDR3 is CASSSVFTASPLSGGEQYF. The CDR3 DNA sequence: TGTGCCAGCAGCTCCGTTTTCACCGCTAGCCCTCTTAGCGGGGGCGAGCAGTACTTC.